The subject of this entry is one TCR beta chain. This sample stems from a study of shared clonotypes between healthy human individuals. Assay used: immunoSEQ multiplex PCR; TCRdb lists only in-frame clones, some missing. The sample contains about a million clones, about 72% of which appear only once. The CDR3 sequence is 12 residues long. V lost 7 bases, J lost 5 bases, and 4 bases stayed unmatched. Germline loops: CDR1 SGDLS, CDR2 YYNGEE. The sequence derives from a man aged 18 to 35 in good health. Some clones in this sample may be carry-over from other donors' samples. The V gene is TRBV9, the J gene TRBJ2-5, with TRBD1 matching 8 bases. Material: memory CD4+ T cells from PBMCs. Described subset: CD45RA-negative fraction. CDR3 DNA sequence: TGTGCCAGCGGACAGGGCGGGGAGACCCAGTACTTC. It translates to CASGQGGETQYF.